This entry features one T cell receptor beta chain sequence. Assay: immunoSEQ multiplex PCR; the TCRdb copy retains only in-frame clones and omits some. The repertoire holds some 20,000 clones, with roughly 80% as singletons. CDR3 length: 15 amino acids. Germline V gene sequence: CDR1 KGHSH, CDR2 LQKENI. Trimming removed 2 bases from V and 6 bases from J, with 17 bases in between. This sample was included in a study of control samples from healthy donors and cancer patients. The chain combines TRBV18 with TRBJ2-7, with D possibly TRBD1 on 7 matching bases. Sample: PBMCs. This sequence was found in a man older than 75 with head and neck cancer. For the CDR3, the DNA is TGTGCCAGCTCACCAAATCGGGCAGGGGGAGGCGAGCAGTACTTC. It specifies CASSPNRAGGGEQYF.